The 12 T cell receptor beta chains given below trace back to one sample, sequenced in a study of T-cell reconstitution after alpha-beta-depleted transplantation in children. The TCRbeta library was prepared with unique molecular identifiers. MiXCR was run by TCRdb on the PCR reads, yielding one entry per CDR3 protein. Here the sample spans some 6,000 distinct CDR3 sequences, roughly 14% being singletons. The material sequenced was PBMCs, taken before TCRalphabeta/CD19-depleted stem cell transplant. The receptors originated from a boy younger than 18 with acute lymphoblastic leukemia, due to receive a stem cell transplant.

This clonotype is a singleton in its sample. The junction and the germline gene differ at one end; a read error may be behind it. This rearrangement joins TRBV27 to TRBJ2-7, with TRBD2 matching 9 bases. CDR1 MNHEY and CDR2 SMNVEV come from the germline V gene (reference sequence). There are 17 residues in the CDR3. The CDR3: CASSSLGLAQTIREQYF. The CDR3 DNA is TGTGCCAGCAGTTCTTTGGGACTAGCACAAACCATACGCGAGCAATACTTC.

The CDR3 is CASSHGSDQPQHF. As DNA, the CDR3 is TGTGCCAGCAGCCACGGGTCGGATCAGCCCCAGCATTTT. The chain is built from TRBV11-2 and TRBJ1-5, with D hard to call. CDR1 is SGHAT, CDR2 FQNNGV, per germline. This CDR3 comprises 13 residues. With 5 bases removed from V and 5 bases from J, the gap between germline ends came to 10 bases.

This clonotype was recorded many times. The rearrangement uses TRBV19 and TRBJ1-1; D gene ambiguous. In germline, CDR1 is LNHDA, CDR2 SQIVND (reference sequence). The CDR3 runs 13 residues. V was pared by 3 bases and J by 0 bases, with 5 bases between. The chain's CDR3 is CASSIRLNTEAFF. DNA of the CDR3: TGTGCCAGTAGTATCAGGTTGAACACTGAAGCTTTCTTT. The full variable domain, with the rest looked up from reference TRBV19 and TRBJ1-1, is DGGITQSPKYLFRKEGQNVTLSCEQNLNHDAMYWYRQDPGQGLRLIYYSQIVNDFQKGDIAEGYSVSREKKESFPLTVTSAQKNPTAFYLCASSIRLNTEAFFGQGTRLTVV.

By share of the sample, this clonotype is medium-sized. This rearrangement joins TRBV28 to TRBJ2-7; tentatively, D is TRBD2 (6 bases). CDR1 and CDR2 (germline): MDHEN, SYDVKM. The V gene lost 2 bases and the J gene lost 3 bases, with 23 bases spanning the gap. This CDR3 is 18 amino acids long. The CDR3 nucleotides are TGTGCCAGCAGTTTACCCCGTTTTATGCGCCGGGACTTCTACGAGCAGTACTTC. This encodes CASSLPRFMRRDFYEQYF. The full variable domain, in which reference TRBV28 and TRBJ2-7 provide the parts outside the CDR3, is DVKVTQSSRYLVKRTGEKVFLECVQDMDHENMFWYRQDPGLGLRLIYFSYDVKMKEKGDIPEGYSVSREKKERFSLILESASTNQTSMYLCASSLPRFMRRDFYEQYFGPGTRLTVT.

This clonotype is labeled medium-sized. This chain connects TRBV20-1 to TRBJ2-7, with a possible D match to TRBD1 (7 bases). The V gene's germline CDR1 is DFQATT and CDR2 SNEGSKA (reference sequence). The V end was cut by 7 bases, the J end by 4 bases, with 17 bases between. This CDR3 comprises 13 residues. The chain's CDR3 is CSVKSRGRYEQYF. The CDR3 nucleotides read TGCAGTGTTAAAAGCAGGGGGAGGTACGAGCAGTACTTC.

The table lists this clonotype with many counts. This chain links TRBV19 with TRBJ1-1, with unresolved D. Per the germline V gene, CDR1 is LNHDA and CDR2 is SQIVND (reference sequence). The CDR3 is made up of 13 amino acids. The V gene lost 7 bases and the J gene lost 4 bases, with 13 bases spanning the gap. CDR3 residues: CASTGSWGTEAFF. Here the CDR3 DNA reads TGTGCCAGTACCGGGTCCTGGGGCACTGAAGCTTTCTTT. Complete variable domain (other parts from reference TRBV19 and TRBJ1-1): DGGITQSPKYLFRKEGQNVTLSCEQNLNHDAMYWYRQDPGQGLRLIYYSQIVNDFQKGDIAEGYSVSREKKESFPLTVTSAQKNPTAFYLCASTGSWGTEAFFGQGTRLTVV.

This clonotype was seen ten or more times. The rearrangement joins TRBV28 to TRBJ2-7, with D perhaps matching TRBD1 (8 bases). Germline V gene lookup returns CDR1 MDHEN and CDR2 SYDVKM. This CDR3 has 14 residues. V dropped 6 bases and J dropped 4 bases, with 16 bases sitting between them. This chain's CDR3 is CASSPQQGGYEQYF. DNA of the CDR3: TGTGCCAGCAGCCCTCAACAGGGGGGGTACGAGCAGTACTTC.

This clonotype ranks as medium-sized. The rearrangement links TRBV7-9 to TRBJ2-1; TRBD1 matches 10 bases. The CDR3 contains 17 residues. The trim removed 4 bases at V and 3 bases at J, leaving 9 bases unmatched. CDR1 is SEHNR, CDR2 FQNEAQ, per germline (reference sequence). The CDR3 nucleotides are TGTGCCAGCAGCTCACCCCCCGGACAGGGGGTCTACAATGAGCAGTTCTTC. This codes for CASSSPPGQGVYNEQFF.

In its sample, this clonotype is medium-sized. The chain combines TRBV6-2 or TRBV6-3 with TRBJ1-4, with TRBD1 matching over 8 bases. The V segment lost 5 bases and the J segment 10 bases; nucleotides outside the gene matches: 9. Germline CDR1 MNHEY, CDR2 SVGEGT. The CDR3 is made up of 14 amino acids. The CDR3 spells CASSPDRVTGKLFF. The CDR3 region has the DNA TGTGCCAGCAGTCCGGACAGGGTTACTGGAAAACTGTTTTTT.

The chain is built from TRBV12-3 or TRBV12-4 and TRBJ1-2; no reliable D call. The CDR3 contains 13 residues. V was clipped by 1 base and J by 4 bases, with 7 bases between them. CDR3 bases: TGTGCCAGCAGTTTAGACGGTACCTATGGCTACACCTTC. It encodes CASSLDGTYGYTF.

The chain employs TRBV6-2 or TRBV6-3 and TRBJ1-6; D is ambiguous. In germline, CDR1 is MNHEY, CDR2 SVGEGT. Deletions cut 6 bases from V and 7 bases from J, with 16 bases between. The CDR3 consists of 15 residues. CDR3 DNA sequence: TGTGCCAGCAGCGAGACACGACGGACCAATTCACCCCTCCACTTT. Its translation: CASSETRRTNSPLHF.

For this clonotype: One end of the junction is discordant with germline, which a read error may explain. The genes are TRBV12-3 or TRBV12-4 and TRBJ1-1, with 9 bases identical to TRBD1. The CDR3 contains 13 residues. The CDR3 nucleotides read TGTGCCAGCAGAGGACAGGGGAACACCGAAGCTTCCTTT. This sequence encodes CASRGQGNTEASF.